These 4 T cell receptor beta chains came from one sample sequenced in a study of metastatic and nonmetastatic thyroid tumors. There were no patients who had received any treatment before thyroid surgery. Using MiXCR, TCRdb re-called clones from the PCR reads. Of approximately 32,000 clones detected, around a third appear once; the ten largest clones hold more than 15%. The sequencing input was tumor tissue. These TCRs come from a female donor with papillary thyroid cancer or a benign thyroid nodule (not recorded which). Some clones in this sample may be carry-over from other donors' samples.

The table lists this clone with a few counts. The DNA for the CDR3 is TGTGCCAGCAGCTCCCATGGACGGGGCTCTGGAAACACCATATATTTT. Protein product: CASSSHGRGSGNTIYF. The V gene is TRBV11-1, the J gene TRBJ1-3; no clear D. Deletions cut 4 bases from V and 0 bases from J, with 13 bases between. The CDR3 loop spans 16 amino acids. Germline CDR1 is SGHAT and CDR2 is FQDESV (reference sequence).

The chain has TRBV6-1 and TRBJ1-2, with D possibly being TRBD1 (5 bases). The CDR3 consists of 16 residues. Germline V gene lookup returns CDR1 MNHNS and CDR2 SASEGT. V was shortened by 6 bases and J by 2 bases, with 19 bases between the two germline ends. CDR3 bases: TGTGCCAGCAGACGTTCCTCCGGGACGACCAACTATGGCTACACCTTC. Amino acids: CASRRSSGTTNYGYTF.

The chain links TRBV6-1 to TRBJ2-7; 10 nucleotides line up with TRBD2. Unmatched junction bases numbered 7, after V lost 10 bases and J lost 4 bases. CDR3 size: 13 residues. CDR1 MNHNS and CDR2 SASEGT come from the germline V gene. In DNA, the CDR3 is TGTGCCACCCGGACTAGCGGAGTATACGAGCAGTACTTC. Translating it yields CATRTSGVYEQYF.

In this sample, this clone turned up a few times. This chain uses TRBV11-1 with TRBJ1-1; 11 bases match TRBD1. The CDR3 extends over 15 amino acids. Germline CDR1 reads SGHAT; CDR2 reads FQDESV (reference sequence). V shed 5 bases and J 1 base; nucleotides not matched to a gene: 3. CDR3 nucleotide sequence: TGTGCCAGCAGCCGGGACAGGGGGGAGAACACTGAAGCTTTCTTT. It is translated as CASSRDRGENTEAFF. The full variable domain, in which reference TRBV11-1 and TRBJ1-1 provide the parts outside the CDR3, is EAEVAQSPRYKITEKSQAVAFWCDPISGHATLYWYRQILGQGPELLVQFQDESVVDDSQLPKDRFSAERLKGVDSTLKIQPAELGDSAMYLCASSRDRGENTEAFFGQGTRLTVV.